The rows below give T cell receptor beta chains drawn from one sample of a study of blood T cell repertoires in COVID-19. Sequencing used immunoSEQ multiplex PCR; TCRdb keeps in-frame clones, though not all of them. The table lists about 42,000 clones, about 82% of them singletons. Material: peripheral blood. The receptors here all came from a man between 65 and 80 years old with acute or convalescent COVID-19. Both conserved end residues are part of each CDR3. The order of the fields is J gene, D gene, clone size, V gene, CDR3 protein, CDR3 DNA. A D gene is named only where the DNA matches it firmly. Size is stated for part of the rows, as once, few or many counts, or as a class when the clone is expanded.

TRBJ2-7 NA NA TRBV7-9 CASSPVFPADLLKQYF TGTGCCAGCAGCCCAGTTTTTCCAGCGGACCTCTTGAAGCAGTACTTC
TRBJ1-2 NA NA TRBV5-1 CASTYTDIPGLNYGYTF TGCGCCAGCACCTATACGGACATTCCTGGGCTGAACTATGGCTACACCTTC
TRBJ1-2 TRBD1 NA TRBV6-5 CASRPGQGADGYTF TGTGCCAGCAGACCCGGACAGGGGGCAGATGGCTACACCTTC
TRBJ1-3 NA once TRBV3-1/TRBV3-2 CASSLTGVSGNTIYF TGTGCCAGCAGCCTAACAGGCGTTTCTGGAAACACCATATATTTT
TRBJ2-1 NA NA TRBV7-2 CASSLGKRAGIQFF TGTGCCAGCAGCTTAGGAAAAAGGGCGGGAATTCAATTCTTC
TRBJ1-1 NA once TRBV1 CTSSQAAGQPEAFF TGCACCAGCAGCCAGGCGGCAGGGCAACCTGAAGCTTTCTTT
TRBJ1-3 TRBD1 NA TRBV6-6 CASSRAGQAWNTIYF TGTGCCAGCAGTAGGGCGGGACAGGCATGGAACACCATATATTTT
TRBJ1-3 TRBD1 once TRBV30 CAWRDRVTGNTIYF TGTGCCTGGAGAGACAGGGTCACTGGAAACACCATATATTTT
TRBJ2-1 NA NA TRBV5-6 CASSFRAGNNEQFF TGTGCCAGCAGCTTTCGGGCAGGGAACAATGAGCAGTTCTTC
TRBJ1-6 NA few TRBV7-2 CASSLGKAGSPLHF TGTGCCAGCAGCTTAGGCAAGGCAGGTTCACCCCTCCACTTT
TRBJ2-3 NA NA TRBV11-2 CASSFDLSTDTQYF TGTGCCAGCAGCTTCGACTTAAGCACAGATACGCAGTATTTT
TRBJ2-7 NA NA TRBV30 CAWSVRYGYEQYF TGTGCCTGGAGTGTACGGTACGGCTACGAGCAGTACTTC
TRBJ2-2 TRBD1 NA TRBV18 CASSRTGGNTGELFF TGTGCCAGCTCTCGTACAGGGGGAAACACCGGGGAGCTGTTTTTT
TRBJ2-5 TRBD1 few TRBV7-3 CASSPRDRQETQYF TGTGCCAGCAGCCCTAGGGACAGGCAAGAGACCCAGTACTTC
TRBJ2-1 TRBD1 NA TRBV27 CASRVTGTGTVYNEQFF TGTGCCAGCAGGGTCACCGGGACAGGGACAGTTTACAATGAGCAGTTCTTC
TRBJ1-4 TRBD1 NA TRBV28 CASSQGTGKNEKLFF TGTGCCAGCAGTCAAGGGACAGGGAAGAATGAAAAACTGTTTTTT
TRBJ1-1 NA NA TRBV27 CASSLSSHGGSLF TGTGCCAGCAGTTTATCCTCGCATGGAGGATCTCTCTTT
TRBJ2-2 TRBD2 once TRBV28 CASTKAGGFTGELFF TGTGCCAGCACCAAAGCGGGAGGGTTTACCGGGGAGCTGTTTTTT
TRBJ1-5 NA NA TRBV19 CASSAFGGHQPQHF TGTGCCAGTAGTGCCTTCGGTGGGCACCAGCCCCAGCATTTT
TRBJ1-4 NA NA TRBV7-8 CASSFSSGGGTEKLFF TGTGCCAGCAGCTTCTCTTCGGGGGGAGGTACTGAAAAACTGTTTTTT
TRBJ1-1 NA NA TRBV5-6 CASSSSGTEAFF TGTGCCAGCAGCTCCTCGGGGACTGAAGCTTTCTTT
TRBJ2-7 NA NA TRBV6-5 CASIPAAAYYEQYF TGTGCCAGCATCCCGGCGGCAGCCTATTACGAGCAGTACTTC
TRBJ2-1 TRBD1 few TRBV27 CASCTGQPYNEQFF TGTGCCAGCTGCACGGGACAGCCCTACAATGAGCAGTTCTTC
TRBJ1-3 NA NA TRBV10-1 CASSGQNSGNTIYF TGCGCCAGCAGTGGACAAAACTCTGGAAACACCATATATTTT
TRBJ2-7 TRBD1 NA TRBV29-1 CSVVGQSPYEQYF TGCAGCGTTGTGGGACAGTCCCCCTACGAGCAGTACTTC
TRBJ1-1 NA few TRBV7-6 CASSPITEDLLAFF TGTGCCAGCAGCCCAATTACGGAGGACCTTTTGGCTTTCTTT
TRBJ1-2 TRBD1 NA TRBV6-6 CASISQGAVGYTF TGTGCCAGCATCTCACAGGGGGCCGTTGGCTACACCTTC
TRBJ2-7 TRBD2 NA TRBV7-2 CASSLGPAGGGYEQYF TGTGCCAGCAGCTTGGGGCCAGCGGGCGGGGGCTACGAGCAGTACTTC
TRBJ2-5 NA NA TRBV27 CASSQSPPGETQYF TGTGCCAGCAGTCAGTCCCCTCCGGGAGAGACCCAGTACTTC
TRBJ2-7 NA few TRBV3-1/TRBV3-2 CASSQGLGVEQYF TGTGCCAGCAGCCAAGGTCTAGGCGTCGAGCAGTACTTC
TRBJ1-1 NA NA TRBV30 CAWSSQGNTEAFF TGTGCCTGGAGTAGTCAGGGGAACACTGAAGCTTTCTTT
TRBJ1-1 NA once TRBV20-1 CSAIRDTEAFF TGCAGTGCTATTCGGGACACTGAAGCTTTCTTT
TRBJ2-5 TRBD1 NA TRBV5-4 CASSLRDREETQYF TGTGCCAGCAGCCTTAGGGACAGGGAAGAGACCCAGTACTTC
TRBJ2-5 NA NA TRBV16 CASSQKSAGRFQETQYF TGTGCCAGCAGCCAAAAGTCGGCAGGGCGCTTCCAAGAGACCCAGTACTTC
TRBJ2-2 NA few TRBV10-1 CASGQHVAGELFF TGCGCCAGCGGGCAGCACGTCGCCGGGGAGCTGTTTTTT
TRBJ1-5 NA once TRBV12-3/TRBV12-4 CASSFSNQPQHF TGTGCCAGCAGTTTCTCCAATCAGCCCCAGCATTTT
TRBJ2-1 NA NA TRBV6-5 CATFAVQVQFF TGTGCTACGTTCGCGGTACAGGTCCAGTTCTTC
TRBJ2-5 NA once TRBV10-1 CASSESAGADLGETQYF TGCGCCAGCAGTGAGTCGGCTGGGGCAGACCTAGGGGAGACCCAGTACTTC
TRBJ2-1 TRBD1 NA TRBV13 CASSFDLQGAYNEQFF TGTGCCAGCAGCTTCGATTTACAGGGGGCTTACAATGAGCAGTTCTTC
TRBJ2-5 NA once TRBV30 CAWGKGAGGLKETQYF TGTGCCTGGGGAAAGGGGGCGGGGGGCCTCAAAGAGACCCAGTACTTC
TRBJ2-1 NA NA TRBV4-3 CASRALGGNEQFF TGCGCCAGCAGGGCCTTAGGGGGCAATGAGCAGTTCTTC
TRBJ2-2 TRBD1 few TRBV9 CASSAQGANTGELFF TGTGCCAGCAGCGCACAGGGGGCCAACACCGGGGAGCTGTTTTTT
TRBJ2-3 TRBD2 NA TRBV6-2/TRBV6-3 CASSLGLAGSTDTQYF TGTGCCAGCAGCCTGGGACTAGCGGGGAGCACAGATACGCAGTATTTT
TRBJ2-5 NA NA TRBV7-2 CASSWTNRQETQYF TGTGCCAGCAGCTGGACTAACCGACAAGAGACCCAGTACTTC
TRBJ2-2 NA NA TRBV19 CASSIDAGLRSGELFF TGTGCCAGTAGTATAGATGCGGGCCTCCGATCAGGGGAGCTGTTTTTT